This T cell receptor beta chain was identified in a study of shared T cell receptors in the human thymus (dated by TCRdb to about 2021). Context from the whole study: The study examined how self-reactive, shared T-cell receptor alpha chains are generated in the human thymus.

The library was made by the immunoSEQ multiplex PCR assay. Held by TCRdb, this immuneACCESS table contains in-frame sequences only and omits some clones. Under half of the omission traces to an unresolved V gene where checked; the cause of the rest is unknown. Within this sample are 700,000 to 750,000 clones, with 70% to 90% of them counted one time only. The ten top clones hold roughly 0.01% of the sample. A remark on this clone: No cognate antigen has been identified for it. No per-base quality is available; no much larger clone lies one base away.

V and J are truncated by 4 bases and 2 bases respectively, leaving an intervening sequence of 14 bases. Including the terminal cysteine and phenylalanine, the CDR3 comprises 15 residues. The CDR3 DNA has 45 bases and is translated from base 1. CDR1 SGHDT and CDR2 YYEEEE were looked up in the germline V gene. These data are also associated with another study on human thymus T cells. The second study's authors report: Donors were immunologically healthy infants undergoing open corrective cardiac surgery for congenital heart defects in Finland. The thymus tissue came from surgical resects taken out during corrective cardiac surgery. V and J gene segment usage appeared biased in both thymic and peripheral blood repertoires. The related research reported highly overlapping thymic TCR repertoires among unrelated individuals. The study used roughly 8 infant thymus samples plus four related peripheral blood samples to characterize TCR alpha and beta repertoires. The infant donors were about 6 to 244 days old, and the cohort included six males and a couple of females. Thymocytes were released mechanically from tissue and stored at -70 °C as pellets of about 10-34 million cells. A QIAsymphony instrument was used to extract genomic DNA from frozen cell pellets. TCRB and TCRAD loci were amplified from a standardized quantity of quality-controlled genomic DNA using the immunoSEQ multiplex PCR assay. The amplicons spanned the V(D)J region and were long enough to cover the CDR3 and allow V and J genes to be identified. The commercial immunoSEQ service was used to sequence amplicons on an Illumina platform. Primer bias and sequencing errors were corrected as previously described, and TCRAD and TCRB were defined on the basis of the IMGT database. Repertoires were analysed with immunoSEQ Analyzer 3.0 and VDJTools, covering basic statistics, V/J segment usage, diversity estimates, rarefaction and pairwise overlap. Chao1, ChaoE, Efron-Thisted, Shannon and inverse Simpson indices were used to estimate diversity, which was also estimated on datasets down-sampled to the smallest sample. Repertoire overlap was determined by strict matching of CDR3 nucleotide sequence, V gene and J gene, and Jaccard-based multidimensional scaling clustering was applied. Thymus samples yielded on average approximately 800,000 unique TCRB clonotypes, compared with 75,000 to 100,000 from blood samples.

The receptor was isolated from a girl under three years old with a congenital heart defect. Donor details come from another sample of the same person, matched by shared clones. The V and J segments used are TRBV5-6 and TRBJ2-3; the D region possibly corresponds to TRBD2 (6 bases align). The sample consisted of thymocytes. For the CDR3, the sequence is CASSLAGTSTDTQYF. The DNA sequence reads TGTGCCAGCAGCCTTGCCGGGACTTCCACAGATACGCAGTATTTT.